Each of the 5 T cell receptor beta chains below was sequenced from the same sample in a study of blood T cell repertoires in COVID-19. This table comes from immunoSEQ multiplex PCR, and its TCRdb copy is limited to in-frame clones, with some not included. The data show 300,000 to 400,000 clones, under 95% seen once. The sample taken for sequencing was peripheral blood. These receptors all stem from a young woman who had recovered from COVID-19.

The J gene is TRBJ2-3, the V gene TRBV11-3; a weak D match, TRBD2 (6 bases). With 8 bases removed from V and 2 bases from J, the gap between germline ends came to 17 bases. The CDR3 runs to 15 residues. CDR1 is SGHNT, CDR2 YENEEA, per germline. In nucleotides, the CDR3 is TGTGCCAGCGGGGAAGGACTAACCGTCACAGATACGCAGTATTTT. Protein sequence: CASGEGLTVTDTQYF.

The V call is TRBV5-4, the J call TRBJ1-2, with 7 bases fitting TRBD1. Looked up from germline, CDR1 is SGHNT and CDR2 is YYREEE (reference sequence). The CDR3 loop spans 14 amino acids. After removal of 5 bases from V and 4 bases from J, the junction contained 8 bases not matched to a gene. CDR3 DNA sequence: TGTGCCAGCAGTTCGGGACAGCGCTTCTATGGCTACACCTTC. Protein product: CASSSGQRFYGYTF.

About this clone itself: The same CDR3 is also encoded by other DNA sequences in this sample. This rearrangement joins TRBV30 to TRBJ1-5, with D hard to call. Between the trimmed V and J ends, which lost 2 bases and 6 bases, there was a span of 11 bases. Germline V gene lookup returns CDR1 GTSNPN and CDR2 SVGIG (reference sequence). This CDR3 comprises 13 residues. In DNA, the CDR3 is TGTGCCTGGAGTCCGGCACGGAGTCAGCCCCAGCATTTT. Protein product: CAWSPARSQPQHF.

The rearrangement joins TRBV13 to TRBJ2-1; no reliable D call. From germline, CDR1 is PRHDT and CDR2 FYEKMQ (reference sequence). The CDR3 consists of 14 residues. Trimming pared 5 bases from V and 6 bases from J, leaving 14 bases between. CDR3: CASSLNIRSNEQFF. The CDR3 DNA is TGTGCCAGCAGCCTCAACATCCGTTCCAATGAGCAGTTCTTC.

The chain combines TRBV25-1 with TRBJ2-5; D is possibly TRBD1 (6 bases). Germline CDR1 MGHDK, CDR2 SYGVNS. The CDR3 runs to 15 residues. The V gene lost 5 bases and the J gene lost 2 bases, with 15 bases spanning the gap. In DNA form, the CDR3 reads TGTGCCAGCAGTACATGGGACATACCTCAAGAGACCCAGTACTTC. Translating gives CASSTWDIPQETQYF.